Sequencing of this TCR beta chain was carried out in a study of T cell responses to AZD1222 COVID-19 vaccine. Study observations and caveats: Regions 160-218 and 743-854 dominated among vaccine-associated CD4 TCRs spanning spike.

The CDR3 runs 15 residues. V lost 5 bases, J lost 7 bases, and 10 bases stayed unmatched. Germline values: CDR1 SGHTA, CDR2 FQGNSA. The table came from immunoSEQ multiplex PCR; TCRdb's copy has only in-frame clones and leaves some out. This sample has roughly 180,000 clones, with about 91% found just once. For this clone: What it binds is unknown.

The chain couples TRBV7-2 to TRBJ1-5, with 8 bases identical to TRBD1. The receptor's source is an adult in good health. The material sequenced was peripheral blood, taken on day 0 of AZD1222 vaccination. CDR3 loop: CASSPGQGSSQPQHF. In nucleotides, the CDR3 is TGTGCCAGCAGCCCTGGACAGGGAAGTAGCCAGCCCCAGCATTTT.